This T cell receptor (beta chain) comes out of a study of cytomegalovirus exposure and HLA in healthy donors. Study-wide context: Unique TCRs numbering around 80 million, obtained from HLA-typed donors, made up an early data release.

Germline assignment: CDR1 SGHVS and CDR2 FQNEAQ. The CDR3 extends over 14 amino acids. The V and J ends lost 5 bases and 2 bases respectively, with 12 bases between them. Researchers ran the PCR with 60 Vbeta and 13 Jbeta primers. Libraries were prepared by immunoSEQ multiplex PCR; TCRdb keeps only in-frame clonotypes and omits some of them. The data contain around 110,000 clones, approximately 76% of them singletons. This clone came up a few times. The J gene is TRBJ1-1, the V gene TRBV7-8, with D possibly matching TRBD1 (6 bases). Sample: PBMCs. The receptor comes from a man between 18 and 29 years old in good health and CMV-seronegative. For the CDR3, the DNA is TGTGCCAGCAGCCTACAGGGATCCAACACTGAAGCTTTCTTT. It encodes CASSLQGSNTEAFF.